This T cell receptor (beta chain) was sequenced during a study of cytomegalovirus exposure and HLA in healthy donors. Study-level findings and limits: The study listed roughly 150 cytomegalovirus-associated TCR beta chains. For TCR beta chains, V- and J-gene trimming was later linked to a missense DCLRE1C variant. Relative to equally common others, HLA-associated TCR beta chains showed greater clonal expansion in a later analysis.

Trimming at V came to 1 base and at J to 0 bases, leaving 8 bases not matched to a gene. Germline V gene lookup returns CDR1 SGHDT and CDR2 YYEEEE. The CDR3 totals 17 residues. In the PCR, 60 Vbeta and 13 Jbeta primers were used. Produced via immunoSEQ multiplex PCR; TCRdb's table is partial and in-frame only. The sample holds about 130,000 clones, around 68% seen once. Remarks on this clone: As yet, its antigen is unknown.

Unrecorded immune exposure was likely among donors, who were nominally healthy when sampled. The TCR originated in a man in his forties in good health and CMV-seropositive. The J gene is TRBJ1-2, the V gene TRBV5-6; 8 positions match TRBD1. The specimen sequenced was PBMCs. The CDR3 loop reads CASSLFSGGGPNYGYTF. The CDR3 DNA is TGTGCCAGCAGCTTGTTCTCAGGGGGCGGTCCTAACTATGGCTACACCTTC.